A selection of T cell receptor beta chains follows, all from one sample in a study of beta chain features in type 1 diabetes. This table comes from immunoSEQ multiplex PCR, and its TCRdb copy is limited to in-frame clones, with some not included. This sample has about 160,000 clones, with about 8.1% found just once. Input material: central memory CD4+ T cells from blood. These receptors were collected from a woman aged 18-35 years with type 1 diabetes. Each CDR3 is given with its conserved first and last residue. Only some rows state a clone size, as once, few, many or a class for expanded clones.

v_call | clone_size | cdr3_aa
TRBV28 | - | CASSLSVQGWAGELFF
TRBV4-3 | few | CASSQESGSWYEQYF
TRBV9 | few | CASSGTTLNTGELFF
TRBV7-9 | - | CASSIYATNEKLFF
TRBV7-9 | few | CASSSPQGPQETQYF
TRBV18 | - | CASSPGLAGAGELFF
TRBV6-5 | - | CASRSVRGTIYF
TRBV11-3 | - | CASSPSRVEQYF
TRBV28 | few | CASRWVYRGMNTEAFF
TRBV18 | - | CASSARDRNSPLHF
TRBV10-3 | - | CAGGAPYEQYF
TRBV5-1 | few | CASSLGDRYQETQYF
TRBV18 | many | CASSPPGSYGEQYF
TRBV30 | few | CAWSVGVYDEQYF
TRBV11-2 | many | CASSQGTGGVGYTF
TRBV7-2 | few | CASSPQGRDNSPLHF
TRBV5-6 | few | CASSLEDRGTDTQYF
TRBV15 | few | CATSLPGQGYTQYF
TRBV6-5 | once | CASSYSLAGGGDTQYF
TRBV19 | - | CASSPETSPANEQFF
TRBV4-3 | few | CASSQDRALAEETQYF
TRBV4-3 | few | CASSQEGRGLSGANVLTF
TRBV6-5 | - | CASSYQGAAYGYTF
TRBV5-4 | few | CASSQDPSGSNNEQFF
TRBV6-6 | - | CASATGGGSEAFF
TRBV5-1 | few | CASSSGGPYNEQFF
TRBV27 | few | CASRLRGEAFF
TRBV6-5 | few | CASRPPGGPDTQYF
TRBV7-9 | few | CASSFRNPGVTGELFF
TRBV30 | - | CAWSVHGRGGYTF
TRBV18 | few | CASSPRGQGRIGTEAFF
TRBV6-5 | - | CASTNPLTGESSYTF
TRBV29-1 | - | CSVEDPRLAGGSNEQFF
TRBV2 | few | CASGHRPYEQYF
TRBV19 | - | CASSRTGGVYEQYF
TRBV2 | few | CASSERQLGYTF
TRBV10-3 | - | CAIKLERTGVYEQYF
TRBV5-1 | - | CASRGTGEVHEQFF
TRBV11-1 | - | CASSPRLVGNEQFF
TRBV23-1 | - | CASSREQGQGYGYTF
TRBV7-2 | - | CASSLEGTSGGYEQYF
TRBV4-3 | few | CASSRVSGVNEQFF
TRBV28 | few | CASSLGGTGGFGKNIQYF
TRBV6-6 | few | CASSYSNREETQYF
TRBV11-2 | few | CASSPGASQETQYF
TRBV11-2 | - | CASSWTGGNQPQHF
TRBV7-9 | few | CASSLGPGTLNEQFF
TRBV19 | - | CASSIAGPGIRQPQHF
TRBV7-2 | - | CASSLAASGAGDTQYF
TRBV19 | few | CASTNPRAGANVLTF
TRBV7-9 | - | CASSSSGTGGSEEQFF
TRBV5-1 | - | CASSFGESNQPQHF
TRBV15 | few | CATSSRAPAVNTGELFF
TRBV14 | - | CASSNLGQLNYGYTF